Listed here is a single TCR beta chain. A sample-barcoded 5' primer and a J-beta primer mix were used in a second PCR of about 7 to 12 cycles. Via MiXCR, TCRdb re-called the 5' RACE reads, giving one row per CDR3 protein. Of approximately 850,000 distinct CDR3 sequences detected, 58% appear once; the ten largest clones hold about 20%. This specimen comes from a study of blood T cells in healthy people across ages. The source of this sequence is a man under 40 in good health. Sequenced input: blood.

The CDR3 DNA reads as TGCAGTGCCGGCCGGGACAGGGAAGGGCAGTACTTC. Protein: CSAGRDREGQYF. The chain recombines TRBV20-1 with TRBJ2-5; 9 bases agree with TRBD1. Germline trimming cut 6 bases from V and 11 bases from J; bases unmatched to any gene: 10. Germline loops: CDR1 DFQATT, CDR2 SNEGSKA (reference sequence). This CDR3 is built from 12 residues.